Described below is a single T cell receptor beta chain sequence and its context. The antigen remains unidentified. The data originate from a study of graft-versus-host responses after intestinal transplantation. CDR1 is SGHNT and CDR2 is YENEEA in the germline V gene. The length of the CDR3 is 13 residues. V was cut by 1 base and J by 5 bases, with 8 bases left in between. Study observations and caveats: Allograft graft-versus-host to host-versus-graft clonal ratios ran high in patients with graft-donor T cell macrochimerism. GvH clonotypes were identified within recipient marrow, with a subset emerging first in ileum or blood.

The method was immunoSEQ multiplex PCR; TCRdb's version includes in-frame clones alone and lacks a portion of them. The sample records tens of thousands of clones, around 90% being singletons. The sequencing used PBMCs, collected 26 days after transplant. The chain combines TRBV11-3 with TRBJ2-5; D uncertain. This TCR derives from a human patient who received an intestinal transplant, so some T cells may come from the graft donor. The CDR3 region has the DNA TGTGCCAGCAGCTTAGTTCTAGGCGAGACCCAGTACTTC. Amino acid sequence: CASSLVLGETQYF.